The present TCR beta chain was sequenced within a study of CXCR3-negative and CXCR3-positive naive CD8 T cells. Frequency places this clonotype as medium-sized. The antigen is unknown. CDR3 length equals 14 residues. The germline gives CDR1 MNHEY, CDR2 SMNVEV (reference sequence). Whole-study findings and limits: Greater hydrophobicity was found in TRB CDR3s of CXCR3-positive naive cells than of CXCR3-negative naive cells. With CXCR3 expression partially decreased after cryopreservation, most assays relied on fresh PBMCs.

It was by 5' RACE with UMI labels that the TRB cDNA libraries were prepared. From the 5' RACE reads, TCRdb lists one entry per CDR3 protein and no DNA. This sample's clone table lists 5,000 to 7,000 distinct CDR3 sequences. Sample: naive CXCR3+ CD8+ T cells from blood. As to subset: CD45RO-CCR7+CD27+CD95- naive CD8+ T cells expressing CXCR3 (TNR3+). The chain uses TRBV27 and TRBJ1-1. This receptor was taken from a human donor in good health. Some clones in this sample may be carry-over from other donors' samples. This CDR3 is CASSLQQINTEAFF.